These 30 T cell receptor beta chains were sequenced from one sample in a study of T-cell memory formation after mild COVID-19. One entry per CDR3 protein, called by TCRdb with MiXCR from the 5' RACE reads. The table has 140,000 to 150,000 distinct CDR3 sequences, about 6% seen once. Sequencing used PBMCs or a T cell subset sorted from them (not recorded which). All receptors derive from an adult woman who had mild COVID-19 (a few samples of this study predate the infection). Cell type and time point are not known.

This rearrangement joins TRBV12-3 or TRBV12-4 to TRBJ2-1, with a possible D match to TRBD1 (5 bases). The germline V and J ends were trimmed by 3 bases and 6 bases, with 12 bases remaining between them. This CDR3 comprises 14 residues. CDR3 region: CASSLGPPRNEQFF. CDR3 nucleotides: TGTGCCAGCAGTTTGGGGCCTCCGCGCAATGAGCAGTTCTTC.

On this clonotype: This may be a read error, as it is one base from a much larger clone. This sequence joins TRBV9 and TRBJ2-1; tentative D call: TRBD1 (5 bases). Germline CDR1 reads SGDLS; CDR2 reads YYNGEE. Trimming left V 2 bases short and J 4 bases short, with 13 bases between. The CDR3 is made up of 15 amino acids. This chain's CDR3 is CASSVGKGHYNEQFF. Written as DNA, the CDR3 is TGTGCCAGCAGCGTCGGTAAGGGGCATTACAATGAGCAGTTCTTC.

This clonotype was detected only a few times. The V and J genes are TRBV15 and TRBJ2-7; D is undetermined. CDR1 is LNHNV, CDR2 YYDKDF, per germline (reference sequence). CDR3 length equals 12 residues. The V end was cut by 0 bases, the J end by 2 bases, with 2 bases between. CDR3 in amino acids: CATSREPYEQYF. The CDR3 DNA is TGTGCCACCAGCAGAGAGCCCTACGAGCAGTACTTC.

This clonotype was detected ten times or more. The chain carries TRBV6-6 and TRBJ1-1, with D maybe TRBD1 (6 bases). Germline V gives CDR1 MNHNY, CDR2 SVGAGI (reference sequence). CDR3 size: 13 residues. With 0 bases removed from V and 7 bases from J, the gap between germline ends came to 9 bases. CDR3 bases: TGTGCCAGCAGTTACTCTGGCAGGGGTGAAGCTTTCTTT. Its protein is CASSYSGRGEAFF.

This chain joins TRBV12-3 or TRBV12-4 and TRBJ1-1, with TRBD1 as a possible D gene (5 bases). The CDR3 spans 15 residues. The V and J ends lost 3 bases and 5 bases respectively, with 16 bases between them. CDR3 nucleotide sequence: TGTGCCAGCAGTTTTGGGGGGTTGGTAGGGACTGAAGCTTTCTTT. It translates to CASSFGGLVGTEAFF.

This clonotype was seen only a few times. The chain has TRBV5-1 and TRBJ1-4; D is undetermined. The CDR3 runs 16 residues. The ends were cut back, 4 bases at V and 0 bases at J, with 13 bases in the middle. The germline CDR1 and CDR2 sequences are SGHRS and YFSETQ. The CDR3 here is CASSGGLSATNEKLFF. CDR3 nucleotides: TGCGCCAGCAGCGGCGGACTATCAGCAACTAATGAAAAACTGTTTTTT.

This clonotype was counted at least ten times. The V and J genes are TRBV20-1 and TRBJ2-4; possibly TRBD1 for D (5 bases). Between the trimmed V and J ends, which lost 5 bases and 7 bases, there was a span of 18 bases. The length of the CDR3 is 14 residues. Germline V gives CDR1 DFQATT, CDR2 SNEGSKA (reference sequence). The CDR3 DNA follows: TGCAGTGCTTCCAGGGTATTGAATGGGAACATTCAGTACTTC. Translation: CSASRVLNGNIQYF.

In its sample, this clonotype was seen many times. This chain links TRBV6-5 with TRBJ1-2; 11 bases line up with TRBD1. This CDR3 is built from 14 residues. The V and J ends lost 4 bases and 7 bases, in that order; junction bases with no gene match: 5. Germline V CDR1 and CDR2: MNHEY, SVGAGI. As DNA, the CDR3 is TGTGCCAGCAGTTCGACCGGACAGGGGGCTGGCTACACCTTC. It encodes CASSSTGQGAGYTF.

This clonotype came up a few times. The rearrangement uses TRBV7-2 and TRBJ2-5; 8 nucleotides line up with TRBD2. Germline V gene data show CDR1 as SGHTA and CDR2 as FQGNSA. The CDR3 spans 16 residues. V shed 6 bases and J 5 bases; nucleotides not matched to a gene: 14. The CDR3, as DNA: TGTGCCAGCAGTTACCGCCGTAGCGGGACGGGGGAGACCCAGTACTTC. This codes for CASSYRRSGTGETQYF.

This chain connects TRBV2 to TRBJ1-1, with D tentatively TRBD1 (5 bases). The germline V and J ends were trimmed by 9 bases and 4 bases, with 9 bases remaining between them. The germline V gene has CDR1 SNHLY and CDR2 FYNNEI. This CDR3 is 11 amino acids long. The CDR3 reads CARGGGTEAFF. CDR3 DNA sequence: TGTGCCAGGGGGGGGGGCACTGAAGCTTTCTTT.

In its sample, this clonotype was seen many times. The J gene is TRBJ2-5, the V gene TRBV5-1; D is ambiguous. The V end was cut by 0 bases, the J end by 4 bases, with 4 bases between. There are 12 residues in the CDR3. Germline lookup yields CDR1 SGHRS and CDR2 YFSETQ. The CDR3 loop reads CASSLAPETQYF. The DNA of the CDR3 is TGCGCCAGCAGCTTGGCGCCAGAGACCCAGTACTTC.

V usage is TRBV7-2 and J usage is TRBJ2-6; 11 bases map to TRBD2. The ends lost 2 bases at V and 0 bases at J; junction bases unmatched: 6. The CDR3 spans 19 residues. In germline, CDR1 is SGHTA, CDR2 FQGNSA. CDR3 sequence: CASSLRGLAVNSGANVLTF. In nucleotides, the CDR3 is TGTGCCAGCAGCTTACGGGGACTAGCGGTGAACTCTGGGGCCAACGTCCTGACTTTC.

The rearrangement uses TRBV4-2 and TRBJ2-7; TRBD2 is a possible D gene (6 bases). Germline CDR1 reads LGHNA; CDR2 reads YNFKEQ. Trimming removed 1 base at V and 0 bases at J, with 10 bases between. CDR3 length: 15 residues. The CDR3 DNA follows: TGTGCCAGCAGCCAAGGGCAGGGAGGCTCCTACGAGCAGTACTTC. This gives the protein CASSQGQGGSYEQYF.

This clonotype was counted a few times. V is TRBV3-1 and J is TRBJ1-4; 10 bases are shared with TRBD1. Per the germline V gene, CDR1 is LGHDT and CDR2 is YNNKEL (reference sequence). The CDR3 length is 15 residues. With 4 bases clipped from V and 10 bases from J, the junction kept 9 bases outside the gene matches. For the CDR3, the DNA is TGTGCCAGCAGCCGCTCGGGACAGGGGCGCCGAAAACTGTTTTTT. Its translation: CASSRSGQGRRKLFF.

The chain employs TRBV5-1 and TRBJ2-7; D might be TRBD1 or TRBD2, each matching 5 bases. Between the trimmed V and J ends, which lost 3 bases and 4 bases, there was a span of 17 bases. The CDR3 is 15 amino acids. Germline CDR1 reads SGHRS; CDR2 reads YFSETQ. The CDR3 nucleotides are TGCGCCAGCAGCTATGACAGAGGGGCGTTTTACGAGCAGTACTTC. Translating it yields CASSYDRGAFYEQYF.

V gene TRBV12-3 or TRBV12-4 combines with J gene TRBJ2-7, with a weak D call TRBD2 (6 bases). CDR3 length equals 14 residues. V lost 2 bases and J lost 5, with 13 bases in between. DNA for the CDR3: TGTGCCAGCAGTTTACTGGGGGGTGGCAACGAGCAGTACTTC. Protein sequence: CASSLLGGGNEQYF.

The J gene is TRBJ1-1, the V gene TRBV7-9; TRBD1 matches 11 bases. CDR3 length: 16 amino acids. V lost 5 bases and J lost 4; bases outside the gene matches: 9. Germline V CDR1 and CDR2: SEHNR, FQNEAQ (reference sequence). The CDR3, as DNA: TGTGCCAGCAGCAAACGACCCGGGACAGGGGGCACTGAAGCTTTCTTT. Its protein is CASSKRPGTGGTEAFF.

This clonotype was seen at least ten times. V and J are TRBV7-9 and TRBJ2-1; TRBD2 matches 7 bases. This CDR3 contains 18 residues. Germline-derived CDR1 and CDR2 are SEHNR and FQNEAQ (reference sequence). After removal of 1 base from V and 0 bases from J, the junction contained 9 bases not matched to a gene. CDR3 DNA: TGTGCCAGCAGCTTAGTAGGGCTAGCGGAAAGCTCCTACAATGAGCAGTTCTTC. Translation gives CASSLVGLAESSYNEQFF.

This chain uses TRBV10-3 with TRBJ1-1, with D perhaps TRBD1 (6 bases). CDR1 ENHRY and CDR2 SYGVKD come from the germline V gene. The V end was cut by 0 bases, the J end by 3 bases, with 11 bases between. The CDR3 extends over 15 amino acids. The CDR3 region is CAISESMGHYTEAFF. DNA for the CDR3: TGTGCCATCAGTGAGTCAATGGGACATTACACTGAAGCTTTCTTT.

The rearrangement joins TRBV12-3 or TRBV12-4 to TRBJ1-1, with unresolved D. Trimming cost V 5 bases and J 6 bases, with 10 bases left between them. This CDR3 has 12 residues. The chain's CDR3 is CASSRTGSEAFF. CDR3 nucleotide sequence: TGTGCCAGCAGTCGGACCGGTTCTGAAGCTTTCTTT.

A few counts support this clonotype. The CDR3 here is CASSAAAGSPLHF. CDR3 DNA: TGTGCCAGCAGTGCTGCCGCGGGTTCACCCCTCCACTTT. The V call is TRBV25-1, the J call TRBJ1-6; no firm D call. The CDR3 covers 13 residues. V lost 4 bases and J 9 bases, leaving 10 bases between the germline ends. Germline lookup yields CDR1 MGHDK and CDR2 SYGVNS.

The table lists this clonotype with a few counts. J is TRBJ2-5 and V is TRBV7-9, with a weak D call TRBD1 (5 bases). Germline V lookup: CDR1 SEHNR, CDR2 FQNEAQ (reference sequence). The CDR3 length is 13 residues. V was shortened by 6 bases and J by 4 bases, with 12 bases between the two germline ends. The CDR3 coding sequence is TGTGCCAGCAGATCAGGGATTGGAGAGACCCAGTACTTC. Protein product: CASRSGIGETQYF.

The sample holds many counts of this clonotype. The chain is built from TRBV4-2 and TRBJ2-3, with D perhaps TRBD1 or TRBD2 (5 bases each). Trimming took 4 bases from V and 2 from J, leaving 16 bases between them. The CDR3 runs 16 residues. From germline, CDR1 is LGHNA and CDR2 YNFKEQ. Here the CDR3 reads CASSPQEWGSTDTQYF. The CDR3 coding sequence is TGTGCCAGCAGCCCACAGGAGTGGGGGTCCACAGATACGCAGTATTTT.

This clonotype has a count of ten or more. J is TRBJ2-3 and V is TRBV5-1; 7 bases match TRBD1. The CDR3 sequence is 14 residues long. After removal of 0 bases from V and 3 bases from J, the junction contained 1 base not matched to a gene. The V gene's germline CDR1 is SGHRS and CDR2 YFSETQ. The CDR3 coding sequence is TGCGCCAGCAGCTTGGAGGGGGCTACAGATACGCAGTATTTT. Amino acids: CASSLEGATDTQYF.

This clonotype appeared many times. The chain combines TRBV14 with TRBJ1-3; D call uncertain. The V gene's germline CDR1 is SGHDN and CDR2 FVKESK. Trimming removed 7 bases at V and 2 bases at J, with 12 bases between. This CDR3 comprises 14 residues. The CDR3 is CASTPLNPGNTIYF. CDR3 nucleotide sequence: TGTGCCAGCACCCCCCTGAACCCTGGAAACACCATATATTTT.

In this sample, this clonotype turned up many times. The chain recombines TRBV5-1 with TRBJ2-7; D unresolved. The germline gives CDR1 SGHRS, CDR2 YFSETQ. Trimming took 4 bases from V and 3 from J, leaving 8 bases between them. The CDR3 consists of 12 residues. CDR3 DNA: TGCGCCAGCAGCCTGGAAAGCTACGAGCAGTACTTC. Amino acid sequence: CASSLESYEQYF.

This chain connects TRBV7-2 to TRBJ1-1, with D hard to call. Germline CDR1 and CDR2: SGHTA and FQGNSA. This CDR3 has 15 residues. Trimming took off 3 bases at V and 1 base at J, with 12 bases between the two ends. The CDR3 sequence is CASSLEAVRNTEAFF. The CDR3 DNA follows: TGTGCCAGCAGCTTGGAGGCAGTGAGGAACACTGAAGCTTTCTTT.

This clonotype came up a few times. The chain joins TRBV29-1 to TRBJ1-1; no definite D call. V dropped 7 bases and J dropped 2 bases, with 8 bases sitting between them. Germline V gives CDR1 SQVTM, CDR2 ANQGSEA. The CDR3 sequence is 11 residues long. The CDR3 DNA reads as TGCAGCGAAAGGGTAAACACTGAAGCTTTCTTT. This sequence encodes CSERVNTEAFF.

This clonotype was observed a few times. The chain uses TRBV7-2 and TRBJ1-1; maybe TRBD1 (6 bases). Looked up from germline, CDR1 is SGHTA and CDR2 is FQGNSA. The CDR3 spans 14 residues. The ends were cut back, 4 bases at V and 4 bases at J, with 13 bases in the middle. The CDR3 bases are TGTGCCAGCAGCTGGGGGGCGCAGGGCACTGAAGCTTTCTTT. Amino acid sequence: CASSWGAQGTEAFF.

CDR3 bases: TGTGCCAGCAGTTACCGCGGTTACTCCTACGAGCAGTACTTC. Translating gives CASSYRGYSYEQYF. This chain links TRBV6-5 with TRBJ2-7; no clear D gene. The length of the CDR3 is 14 residues. The V and J ends lost 2 bases and 0 bases respectively, with 8 bases between them. Germline V gene lookup returns CDR1 MNHEY and CDR2 SVGAGI.